The present TCR beta chain was sequenced within a study of T cell responses to AZD1222 COVID-19 vaccine. The CDR3 extends over 14 amino acids. V lost 5 bases and J lost 0, with 10 bases in between. Germline V CDR1 and CDR2: SEHNR, FQNEAQ (reference sequence). To note about this clone: Antigen: not known.

Notes on the study in general: The study identified only a handful of AZD1222 recipients as seropositive at baseline.

Some clones are missing from TCRdb's copy, which holds only in-frame ones; the method was immunoSEQ multiplex PCR. In the table there are around 84,000 clones, nearly 90% of which are singletons. The source material was peripheral blood, sampled on day 0 of AZD1222 vaccination. The clonotype was recovered from an adult in good health. The chain carries TRBV7-9 and TRBJ1-2; D may be TRBD1 (5 bases). The CDR3 DNA reads as TGTGCCAGCAGCGACGGGACGCCTAACTATGGCTACACCTTC. It is translated as CASSDGTPNYGYTF.